This T cell receptor (beta chain) was captured by sequencing in a study of blood T cell repertoires in COVID-19. About the study: Sample material is recorded as cDNA or gDNA derived from T cells, B-cell-depleted T cells, or PBMCs.

In the source study's methods: It was from reference gene primer amplification that nucleated cell counts were estimated. Here immunoSEQ multiplex PCR was the method, and the copy in TCRdb shows in-frame clones only, minus some. The DNA gave D and trimming, while V, J and clone size come from that table. The sample has fewer than 250,000 clones, 70% to 90% seen once. Deletions cut 5 bases from V and 1 base from J, with 15 bases between. This CDR3 has 16 amino acids. Germline CDR1 reads SNHLY; CDR2 reads FYNNEI. The Seattle site enrolled patients during active infection and followed them longitudinally.

The sequenced sample was peripheral blood. The sequence was obtained from a man aged 45-65 years with COVID-19, enrolled during active disease. The V and J genes are TRBV2 and TRBJ1-3; D gene uncertain. The CDR3 nucleotides are TGTGCCAGCAGTTCCCTGCGGATTGGTTCTGGAAACACCATATATTTT. Its protein product is CASSSLRIGSGNTIYF.